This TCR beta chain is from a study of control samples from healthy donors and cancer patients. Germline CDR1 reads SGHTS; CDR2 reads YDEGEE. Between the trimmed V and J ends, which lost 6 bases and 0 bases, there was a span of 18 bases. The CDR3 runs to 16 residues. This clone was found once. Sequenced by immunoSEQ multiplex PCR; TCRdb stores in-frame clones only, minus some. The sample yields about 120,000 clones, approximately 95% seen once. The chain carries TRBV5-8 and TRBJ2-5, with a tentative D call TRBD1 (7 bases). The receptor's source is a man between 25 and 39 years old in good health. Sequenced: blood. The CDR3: CASIPETGRYQETQYF. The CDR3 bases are TGTGCCAGCATCCCAGAGACAGGGAGGTACCAAGAGACCCAGTACTTC.